Listed below are T cell receptor beta chains from one sample, sequenced in a study of beta chain features in type 1 diabetes. TCRdb's table, derived via immunoSEQ multiplex PCR, lists solely in-frame clones and lacks some. The sample records nearly 350,000 clones, 6.5% to 10% being singletons. Sequencing was done on a sample of central memory CD4+ T cells from blood. The receptor set was obtained from a woman aged 18-29 years in good health. Both conserved end residues are part of each CDR3. The D gene is left open where the match is weak. Expanded clones get a size class; other rows say once, few or many, or leave the size out.

few	TRBD1	TRBJ1-2	TRBV5-1	TGCGCCAGCAGCTCCGGCGCAGGGGGTGACTATGGCTACACCTTC	CASSSGAGGDYGYTF
few	NA	TRBJ2-1	TRBV28	TGTGCCAGCAGTTTTCTTATAGCCGATGAGCAGTTCTTC	CASSFLIADEQFF
few	NA	TRBJ1-2	TRBV29-1	TGCAGCGTGGCCAGGGGATCAAACGCTAACTATGGCTACACCTTC	CSVARGSNANYGYTF
few	TRBD2	TRBJ2-1	TRBV2	TGTGCCAGCAGTGAAGAAGGGACTAGCGGGTATGAGCAGTTCTTC	CASSEEGTSGYEQFF
NA	NA	TRBJ1-1	TRBV28	TGTGCCAGCAGTTTATCGGGTAAGGTCACTGAAGCTTTCTTT	CASSLSGKVTEAFF
NA	NA	TRBJ1-3	TRBV7-9	TGTGCCAGCACCTTCACAGGCTCTGGAAACACCATATATTTT	CASTFTGSGNTIYF
few	NA	TRBJ2-1	TRBV7-2	TGTGCCAGCAGCCGAAGCTTGGTGAGTGAGCAGTTCTTC	CASSRSLVSEQFF
few	NA	TRBJ2-2	TRBV9	TGTGCCAGCAGCGTATTTTTGGAGGGGGAGCTGTTTTTT	CASSVFLEGELFF
few	TRBD2	TRBJ2-1	TRBV28	TGTGCCAGCAGTCCTCCGGGACTAGCGGGAAATGAGCAGTTCTTC	CASSPPGLAGNEQFF
many	NA	TRBJ1-5	TRBV2	TGTGCCAGCAAACGAAAGGATGTTCAGCCCCAGCATTTT	CASKRKDVQPQHF
many	TRBD1	TRBJ2-1	TRBV2	TGTGCCAGCAGTGGGACAGGGGTTTGGGGCTCCTACAATGAGCAGTTCTTC	CASSGTGVWGSYNEQFF
few	NA	TRBJ2-7	TRBV7-2	TGTGCCAGCAGCCCCAACTCTTGGGCTACCTACGAGCAGTACTTC	CASSPNSWATYEQYF
NA	TRBD1	TRBJ1-2	TRBV4-3	TGCGCCAGCAGCCTTACCGGGACAGGGAGAGGCTACACCTTC	CASSLTGTGRGYTF
NA	NA	TRBJ1-1	TRBV7-9	TGTGCCAGCAGCTTTGAGGTCGGGGGCATGAACACTGAAGCTTTCTTT	CASSFEVGGMNTEAFF
NA	TRBD1	TRBJ2-7	TRBV20-1	TGCAGTGGGGACAGGGGGCACGAGCAGTACTTC	CSGDRGHEQYF
few	NA	TRBJ2-3	TRBV7-2	TGTGCCAGCAGCTTAATGGCGGCGGGGTACACAGATACGCAGTATTTT	CASSLMAAGYTDTQYF
NA	NA	TRBJ2-5	TRBV7-2	TGTGCCAGCAGCCAAGGAGGCGACGGGCGAAAAGAGACCCAGTACTTC	CASSQGGDGRKETQYF
few	NA	TRBJ2-3	TRBV6-5	TGTGCCAGCACCCCAGGGGGGACAGATACGCAGTATTTT	CASTPGGTDTQYF
NA	NA	TRBJ2-7	TRBV5-4	TGTGCCAGCAGCGCGGACAGCCACTCCTACGAGCAGTACTTC	CASSADSHSYEQYF
many	TRBD1	TRBJ1-1	TRBV2	TGTGCCAGCAGTCCATATCTGGGGACAGGTGGCCCTTTCTTT	CASSPYLGTGGPFF
few	NA	TRBJ2-5	TRBV7-9	TGTGCCAGCAGCTTGGGAGGCGGCCACCAAGAGACCCAGTACTTC	CASSLGGGHQETQYF
few	NA	TRBJ2-1	TRBV25-1	TGTGCCAGCAGTGAAATCGCAGGTTACTACAATGAGCAGTTCTTC	CASSEIAGYYNEQFF
few	NA	TRBJ2-7	TRBV7-2	TGTGCCAGCAGCCAAAGACAGAGCTCCTACGAGCAGTACTTC	CASSQRQSSYEQYF
NA	NA	TRBJ2-1	TRBV12-5	TGTGCTAGTGGCGGGGACTCCTACAATGAGCAGTTCTTC	CASGGDSYNEQFF
few	NA	TRBJ2-5	TRBV19	TGTGCCAGTAGTATAGGCAGGACTACCCAAGAGACCCAGTACTTC	CASSIGRTTQETQYF
many	TRBD2	TRBJ2-7	TRBV4-2	TGTGCCAGCAGCCAAACGACTAGCTTCCTCTACGAGCAGTACTTC	CASSQTTSFLYEQYF
few	NA	TRBJ2-5	TRBV5-6	TGTGCCAGCAGCTTGCAGGGCGGGGAGACCCAGTACTTC	CASSLQGGETQYF
few	TRBD2	TRBJ2-1	TRBV19	TGTGCCAGTAGTACCTCGGGACTAGATTACAATGAGCAGTTCTTC	CASSTSGLDYNEQFF
few	NA	TRBJ1-3	TRBV28	TGTGCCAGCATCCAGGACAGCATCAACTCTGGAAACACCATATATTTT	CASIQDSINSGNTIYF
few	NA	TRBJ1-1	TRBV6-6	TGTGCCAGCAGTTACCAGGAGATGAACACTGAAGCTTTCTTT	CASSYQEMNTEAFF
NA	NA	TRBJ2-3	TRBV4-1	TGCGCCAGCAGCCAAGATCTCGCGGGGAGCACAGATACGCAGTATTTT	CASSQDLAGSTDTQYF
many	TRBD1	TRBJ2-7	TRBV28	TGTGCCAGCAGACAGGGGACAGGGGGCTACGAGCAGTACTTC	CASRQGTGGYEQYF